Each of the 26 T cell receptor beta chains below was sequenced from the same sample in a study of naive and memory T cell subsets. The beta constant-region primer was an equimolar mix of two oligonucleotides covering TRBC1 and TRBC2. TCRdb reanalysed the UMI-ligation and nested PCR reads using MiXCR and keeps one entry per CDR3 protein. Altogether roughly 21,000 distinct CDR3 sequences are present, approximately 10% being singletons, with the ten largest covering roughly 18%. Sequencing was done on a sample of central memory CD8+ T cells from blood. These receptors all stem from a human donor in good health.

The chain has TRBV24-1 and TRBJ2-2; D is perhaps TRBD2 (6 bases). The length of the CDR3 is 17 residues. Germline V gene data show CDR1 as KGHDR and CDR2 as SFDVKD. The germline V and J ends were trimmed by 4 bases and 1 base, with 15 bases remaining between them. CDR3 coding DNA: TGTGCCACCAGTGAAGGGTATGCGGGATTGAACACCGGGGAGCTGTTTTTT. Translation: CATSEGYAGLNTGELFF.

This clonotype was seen a handful of times. J is TRBJ2-5 and V is TRBV12-3 or TRBV12-4, with 8 bases matching TRBD2. This CDR3 is built from 15 residues. J lost 4 bases, V lost 3 bases, and 7 bases had no gene match. In DNA, the CDR3 is TGTGCCAGCAGTTTTTTACCTAGCGGGTCAGAGACCCAGTACTTC. Translating gives CASSFLPSGSETQYF.

This clonotype has only a few counts. The chain has TRBV11-2 and TRBJ2-7; D is unresolved. The CDR3 spans 13 residues. CDR1 SGHAT and CDR2 FQNNGV come from the germline V gene. Trimming removed 5 bases from V and 0 bases from J, with 8 bases in between. The CDR3 loop reads CASSPSFSYEQYF. In DNA, the CDR3 is TGTGCCAGCAGCCCGAGTTTCTCCTACGAGCAGTACTTC.

This clonotype is labeled as medium-sized. The chain recombines TRBV24-1 with TRBJ2-2; D uncertain. The germline V and J ends were trimmed by 2 bases and 0 bases, with 9 bases remaining between them. The CDR3 sequence is 16 residues long. From germline, CDR1 is KGHDR and CDR2 SFDVKD. The CDR3 sequence is CATSDSGSSNTGELFF. CDR3 nucleotides: TGTGCCACCAGTGATTCTGGATCCTCGAACACCGGGGAGCTGTTTTTT.

In this sample, this clonotype turned up a few times. The rearrangement links TRBV20-1 to TRBJ2-1; the D gene is possibly TRBD1 (6 bases). This CDR3 is 14 amino acids long. Germline V gene sequence: CDR1 DFQATT, CDR2 SNEGSKA (reference sequence). Trimming took off 5 bases at V and 3 bases at J, with 14 bases between the two ends. CDR3 sequence reads: CSAEARDIYNEQFF. As DNA, the CDR3 is TGCAGTGCTGAGGCACGGGACATCTACAATGAGCAGTTCTTC.

This clonotype has a count of ten or more. This sequence joins TRBV6-1 and TRBJ2-2; 7 bases align to TRBD1. Looked up from germline, CDR1 is MNHNS and CDR2 is SASEGT. The CDR3 is 13 residues long. V dropped 8 bases and J dropped 7; count of bases not matched to a gene: 7. This chain's CDR3 is CASDRVESGELFF. The CDR3, as DNA: TGTGCCAGCGACAGGGTTGAGAGCGGGGAGCTGTTTTTT.

This clonotype was counted many times. The J gene is TRBJ2-7, the V gene TRBV7-9; D gene ambiguous. CDR1 and CDR2 (germline): SEHNR, FQNEAQ (reference sequence). This CDR3 comprises 12 residues. V lost 3 bases, J lost 4 bases, and 7 bases lay in between. CDR3 region: CASSLWQYEQYF. Here the CDR3 DNA reads TGTGCCAGCAGCTTGTGGCAGTACGAGCAGTACTTC.

Many counts were recorded for this clonotype. This rearrangement joins TRBV5-1 to TRBJ2-1; D call uncertain. The CDR3 loop spans 12 amino acids. V lost 7 bases, J lost 8 bases, and 13 bases lay in between. Looked up from germline, CDR1 is SGHRS and CDR2 is YFSETQ. For the CDR3, the DNA is TGCGCCAGCTATCGATCAGGCGATGAGCAGTTCTTC. Translation: CASYRSGDEQFF.

This clonotype appeared many times. The rearrangement joins TRBV9 to TRBJ1-2; D may be TRBD1 (5 bases). Germline V gives CDR1 SGDLS, CDR2 YYNGEE. The V end was cut by 4 bases, the J end by 3 bases, with 16 bases between. The CDR3 is made up of 15 amino acids. CDR3 loop: CASSSLGGVHYGYTF. CDR3 sequence (DNA): TGTGCCAGCAGCTCACTCGGAGGGGTCCACTATGGCTACACCTTC. Using reference TRBV9 and TRBJ1-2 for the parts outside the CDR3, the full variable domain is DSGVTQTPKHLITATGQRVTLRCSPRSGDLSVYWYQQSLDQGLQFLIQYYNGEERAKGNILERFSAQQFPDLHSELNLSSLELGDSALYFCASSSLGGVHYGYTFGSGTRLTVV.

This clonotype has just a few counts. V is TRBV20-1 and J is TRBJ1-1, with 12 positions matching TRBD1. Trimming took 0 bases from V and 11 from J; bases not matched to a gene: 10. The CDR3 is 15 residues long. The germline V gene encodes CDR1 DFQATT and CDR2 SNEGSKA (reference sequence). The DNA of the CDR3 is TGCAGTGCTAGAGACCGGGACAGGGGGCGGGGATGGGCTTTCTTT. It yields the protein CSARDRDRGRGWAFF.

In its sample, this clonotype was seen many times. The rearrangement links TRBV5-5 to TRBJ2-7; no clear D gene. This CDR3 contains 14 residues. Germline assignment: CDR1 SGHKS and CDR2 YYEKEE (reference sequence). Trimming left V 0 bases short and J 3 bases short, with 10 bases between. CDR3 region: CASSLVYTDYEQYF. Written as DNA, the CDR3 is TGTGCCAGCAGCTTGGTTTACACTGACTACGAGCAGTACTTC.

The table lists this clonotype with many counts. The rearrangement joins TRBV20-1 to TRBJ2-1; 8 bases line up with TRBD1. The CDR3 length is 15 residues. The V segment lost 1 base and the J segment 3 bases; nucleotides outside the gene matches: 5. Germline CDR1 reads DFQATT; CDR2 reads SNEGSKA (reference sequence). The CDR3 DNA sequence: TGCAGTGCTAGAGTCGGGACAGGTGACTACAATGAGCAGTTCTTC. Amino acids: CSARVGTGDYNEQFF.

This clonotype turned up a few times. The chain recombines TRBV5-4 with TRBJ2-7, with 10 bases lining up with TRBD2. V trimming: 1 base; J trimming: 4 bases; junction bases outside the gene matches: 5. Germline lookup yields CDR1 SGHNT and CDR2 YYREEE (reference sequence). The length of the CDR3 is 15 residues. In nucleotides, the CDR3 is TGTGCCAGCAGCTTGCCTAGCGGGAGTGTGTACGAGCAGTACTTC. As protein: CASSLPSGSVYEQYF.

Ten or more counts support this clonotype. The chain links TRBV7-8 to TRBJ2-1, with D possibly being TRBD2 (5 bases). V lost 0 bases, J lost 0 bases, and 6 bases lay in between. The length of the CDR3 is 15 residues. CDR1 and CDR2 (germline): SGHVS, FQNEAQ. The CDR3 is CASSLALASYNEQFF. CDR3 nucleotide sequence: TGTGCCAGCAGCTTAGCGCTAGCCTCCTACAATGAGCAGTTCTTC. Full variable domain (missing parts from reference TRBV7-8 and TRBJ2-1): GAGVSQSPRYKVAKRGQDVALRCDPISGHVSLFWYQQALGQGPEFLTYFQNEAQLDKSGLPSDRFFAERPEGSVSTLKIQRTQQEDSAVYLCASSLALASYNEQFFGPGTRLTVL.

CDR3: CASSPRTGQSQPQHF. CDR3 nucleotide sequence: TGTGCCAGCAGTCCGAGGACGGGGCAGAGTCAGCCCCAGCATTTT. The chain carries TRBV6-1 and TRBJ1-5; D is perhaps TRBD1 (5 bases). The CDR3 has 15 residues. Germline CDR1 MNHNS, CDR2 SASEGT. Between the trimmed V and J ends, which lost 5 bases and 6 bases, there was a span of 17 bases.

The CDR3 loop reads CASSPGLAGGEQYF. The CDR3 coding sequence is TGTGCCAGCAGCCCGGGACTAGCGGGAGGCGAGCAGTACTTC. This sequence joins TRBV7-6 and TRBJ2-7, with TRBD2 matching over 15 bases. The length of the CDR3 is 14 residues. J lost 6 bases, V lost 5 bases, and 2 bases had no gene match. CDR1 is SGHVS and CDR2 is FNYEAQ in the germline V gene.

This clonotype was picked up many times. The chain combines TRBV27 with TRBJ1-2; 10 bases align to TRBD1. The CDR3 extends over 15 amino acids. Germline CDR1 and CDR2: MNHEY and SMNVEV (reference sequence). V lost 2 bases to trimming and J lost 6 bases; unmatched junction nucleotides: 6. CDR3 protein: CASSLGQGTGDGYTF. In DNA form, the CDR3 reads TGTGCCAGCAGTTTAGGTCAAGGGACAGGGGATGGCTACACCTTC.

The chain joins TRBV7-9 to TRBJ2-1; D might be TRBD2 (6 bases). Germline CDR1 SEHNR, CDR2 FQNEAQ (reference sequence). The CDR3 runs 16 residues. Trimming removed 5 bases from V and 0 bases from J, with 14 bases in between. In nucleotides, the CDR3 is TGTGCCAGCAGCGGGATGGGCGGGGCCTCCTACAATGAGCAGTTCTTC. This encodes CASSGMGGASYNEQFF.

By sample share, this clonotype is medium-sized. This chain uses TRBV19 with TRBJ1-1; 7 bases are a match to TRBD1. CDR3 length: 14 amino acids. V gave up 6 bases and J gave up 0 bases; unmatched junction bases: 4. The germline CDR1 and CDR2 sequences are LNHDA and SQIVND (reference sequence). CDR3 residues: CASSGQVLNTEAFF. The CDR3 coding sequence is TGTGCCAGTAGCGGACAGGTCCTGAACACTGAAGCTTTCTTT.

The chain recombines TRBV13 with TRBJ2-5; D is uncertain. CDR1 is PRHDT and CDR2 is FYEKMQ in the germline V gene (reference sequence). V shed 0 bases and J shed 3 bases, with 14 bases lying between them. The CDR3 consists of 16 residues. CDR3 loop: CASSLGGHRPKETQYF. The CDR3 nucleotides read TGTGCCAGCAGCTTAGGTGGGCATCGCCCCAAAGAGACCCAGTACTTC. Filled out from reference TRBV13 and TRBJ2-5, the complete variable domain reads AAGVIQSPRHLIKEKRETATLKCYPIPRHDTVYWYQQGPGQDPQFLISFYEKMQSDKGSIPDRFSAQQFSDYHSELNMSSLELGDSALYFCASSLGGHRPKETQYFGPGTRLLVL.

CDR3 protein: CSAIGENSYNEQFF. Written as DNA, the CDR3 is TGCAGTGCTATCGGGGAGAACTCCTACAATGAGCAGTTCTTC. This chain uses TRBV20-1 with TRBJ2-1; possibly TRBD2 for D (5 bases). Looked up from germline, CDR1 is DFQATT and CDR2 is SNEGSKA (reference sequence). The V end was cut by 4 bases, the J end by 0 bases, with 10 bases between. The length of the CDR3 is 14 residues.

This clonotype came up a few times. V and J are TRBV5-5 and TRBJ2-6; D is uncertain. Germline loops: CDR1 SGHKS, CDR2 YYEKEE (reference sequence). CDR3 size: 16 residues. Trimming left V 1 base short and J 1 base short, with 9 bases between. DNA of the CDR3: TGTGCCAGCAGCTTGCGGCTTGAGTCTGGGGCCAACGTCCTGACTTTC. Amino acid sequence: CASSLRLESGANVLTF.

The chain carries TRBV12-3 or TRBV12-4 and TRBJ2-1; 7 positions agree with TRBD2. The CDR3 spans 19 residues. V shed 7 bases and J 4 bases; nucleotides not matched to a gene: 22. CDR3 sequence reads: CASTTREGPSPIIYNEQFF. The CDR3, as DNA: TGTGCCAGCACAACTAGGGAGGGCCCCTCCCCTATAATATACAATGAGCAGTTCTTC.

The V and J genes are TRBV6-4 and TRBJ2-1; 7 bases align to TRBD2. The germline CDR1 and CDR2 sequences are MRHNA and SNTAGT. The CDR3 loop spans 14 amino acids. Germline trimming cut 7 bases from V and 3 bases from J; bases unmatched to any gene: 6. Here the CDR3 reads CASKISGYYNEQFF. The CDR3 DNA reads TGTGCCAGCAAGATTAGCGGGTACTACAATGAGCAGTTCTTC.

This clonotype was counted many times. The gene calls are TRBV28 and TRBJ2-5; 11 bases match TRBD2. The CDR3 sequence is 15 residues long. Germline values: CDR1 MDHEN, CDR2 SYDVKM. J was trimmed by 1 base and V by 7 bases; bases with no gene match: 5. For the CDR3, the DNA is TGTGCCAGCAATGCGGGACTAGCGGTCCAAGAGACCCAGTACTTC. Its protein is CASNAGLAVQETQYF. Full variable domain (missing parts from reference TRBV28 and TRBJ2-5): DVKVTQSSRYLVKRTGEKVFLECVQDMDHENMFWYRQDPGLGLRLIYFSYDVKMKEKGDIPEGYSVSREKKERFSLILESASTNQTSMYLCASNAGLAVQETQYFGPGTRLLVL.

The gene calls are TRBV2 and TRBJ2-7; 9 bases fit TRBD1. The CDR3 totals 15 residues. The germline gives CDR1 SNHLY, CDR2 FYNNEI. With V trimmed by 5 bases and J by 1 base, 6 bases remained unmatched. CDR3 nucleotides: TGTGCCAGCAGTCATACAGGGGGCGCTTCCTACGAGCAGTACTTC. It encodes CASSHTGGASYEQYF.